This is a list of T cell receptor beta chains from one sample in a study of T cell responses to AZD1222 COVID-19 vaccine. The method was immunoSEQ multiplex PCR; TCRdb's version includes in-frame clones alone and lacks a portion of them. The table records 75,000 to 100,000 clones, roughly 90% of them present only once. Sequencing used peripheral blood, obtained on day 0 of AZD1222 vaccination. The receptors stem from an adult in good health. Both conserved end residues are part of each CDR3. The D gene is left open where the match is weak. The size entry is marked missing in some rows and otherwise reads once, few, many or a size class.

D,J,V,size,DNA,CDR3
.,TRBJ2-7,TRBV19,.,TGTGCCAGTAGTACCAGAACTTTCTCCTACGAGCAGTACTTC,CASSTRTFSYEQYF
.,TRBJ1-1,TRBV6-5,.,TGTGCCAGCAGCTTTTCCGGAGGGAAGAACGCTTTCTTT,CASSFSGGKNAFF
TRBD2,TRBJ2-1,TRBV7-3,.,TGTGCCAGCAGCCCAAGGACTAGCGGGGGCAATGAGCAGTTCTTC,CASSPRTSGGNEQFF
.,TRBJ1-4,TRBV7-2,few,TGTGCCAGCATGGAGGGACCAACTAATGAAAAACTGTTTTTT,CASMEGPTNEKLFF
.,TRBJ2-1,TRBV28,.,TGTGCCAGCAGTCGGGCCCCCTACAATGAGCAGTTCTTC,CASSRAPYNEQFF
.,TRBJ2-7,TRBV21-1,once,TGTGCCAGCAGCAGCCCCTGGGGGGGCCCTGGTGGATACGAGCAGTACTTC,CASSSPWGGPGGYEQYF
.,TRBJ1-5,TRBV7-9,.,TGTGCCAGCAGCTTAAATCAGGGAACTCAGCCCCAGCATTTT,CASSLNQGTQPQHF
.,TRBJ1-4,TRBV2,once,TGTGCCAGCAGTGATTACATAGCAACTAATGAAAAACTGTTTTTT,CASSDYIATNEKLFF
TRBD1,TRBJ2-3,TRBV3-1/TRBV3-2,.,TGTGCCAGCAGCCCGGGACAGGGACGGGTAGATACGCAGTATTTT,CASSPGQGRVDTQYF
.,TRBJ2-5,TRBV25-1,.,TGTGCCAGCAGTGAGCAGCAAGAGACCCAGTACTTC,CASSEQQETQYF
.,TRBJ2-1,TRBV23-1,.,TGCGCCAGCTCCCGAGGCGGCAAGTTCAATGAGCAGTTCTTC,CASSRGGKFNEQFF
.,TRBJ1-1,TRBV10-3,few,TGTGCCAGCCGGGACAACACTGAAGCTTTCTTT,CASRDNTEAFF
TRBD1,TRBJ1-2,TRBV6-5,.,TGTGCCAGCAGCCAGGACAGGAGTAACTATGGCTACACCTTC,CASSQDRSNYGYTF
.,TRBJ1-3,TRBV6-2/TRBV6-3,.,TGTGCCAGCAGTTACTCGGGATCTGGAAACACCATATATTTT,CASSYSGSGNTIYF
.,TRBJ1-1,TRBV5-8,.,TGTGCCAGCAGCTTAAGGACTGAAGCTTTCTTT,CASSLRTEAFF
.,TRBJ1-6,TRBV2,.,TGTGCCAGCAGTGATAGTTCACCCCTCCACTTT,CASSDSSPLHF
.,TRBJ1-1,TRBV6-5,few,TGTGCCAGCAGTTACTGGGCGGGCACTGAAGCTTTCTTT,CASSYWAGTEAFF
.,TRBJ1-2,TRBV4-1,.,TGCGCCAGCAGCCAAGGACGCGGTAATGGCTACACCTTC,CASSQGRGNGYTF
TRBD1,TRBJ2-3,TRBV5-1,.,TGCGCCAGCAGCCCGTCGGGACAGGGGTTGAGCACAGATACGCAGTATTTT,CASSPSGQGLSTDTQYF
.,TRBJ1-2,TRBV6-5,few,TGTGCCAGCAGTTACTCCGGGGGGGTTGATGGCTACACCTTC,CASSYSGGVDGYTF
TRBD1,TRBJ1-6,TRBV5-4,.,TGTGCCAGCAGCACTGACCCGGGACAGGGCGCGAATTCACCCCTCCACTTT,CASSTDPGQGANSPLHF
.,TRBJ2-3,TRBV14,.,TGTGCCAGCAGCCAAGATCGGGTTAGCGGTTATACAGATACGCAGTATTTT,CASSQDRVSGYTDTQYF
TRBD1,TRBJ1-6,TRBV28,.,TGTGCCAGCAGTTCCCAGGGGGCCCGAGTAGATTCACCCCTCCACTTT,CASSSQGARVDSPLHF
.,TRBJ1-1,TRBV3-1/TRBV3-2,.,TGTGCCAGCAGTCAGACAGGAGCAACGCGGAACACTGAAGCTTTCTTT,CASSQTGATRNTEAFF
.,TRBJ1-4,TRBV6-1,.,TGTGCCAGCAGTGAGGGCATTAGACTGTTTTTT,CASSEGIRLFF
TRBD1,TRBJ2-5,TRBV5-4,once,TGTGCCAGCAGCGTGGGACAGGGTGGGAAGACCCAGTACTTC,CASSVGQGGKTQYF
.,TRBJ1-6,TRBV28,few,TGTGCCAGCCAGTATAATTCACCCCTCCACTTT,CASQYNSPLHF
.,TRBJ1-1,TRBV6-2/TRBV6-3,.,TGTGCCAGCAGTCCCCCCCAGAACACTGAAGCTTTCTTT,CASSPPQNTEAFF
.,TRBJ1-6,TRBV15,.,TGTGCCACCACCCTCGACAGGCGGCATTCACCCCTCCACTTT,CATTLDRRHSPLHF
.,TRBJ1-2,TRBV7-2,.,TGTGCCAGCAGCTTCGTGCAACCCCCGGGCCTTTACACCTTC,CASSFVQPPGLYTF
.,TRBJ2-7,TRBV7-9,once,TGTGCCAGCAGCTTAGGGGGGTCCCACGAGCAGTACTTC,CASSLGGSHEQYF
.,TRBJ2-5,TRBV11-2,.,TGTGCCAGCAGCCCTTTGGTGGAGACCCAGTACTTC,CASSPLVETQYF
.,TRBJ1-5,TRBV7-9,.,TGTGCCAGCAGCTTTGGCAATCAGCCCCAGCATTTT,CASSFGNQPQHF
.,TRBJ1-1,TRBV7-9,.,TGTGCCAGCAGCTTTGCGATAAAGAACACTGAAGCTTTCTTT,CASSFAIKNTEAFF
.,TRBJ1-5,TRBV7-2,.,TGTGCCAGCAGTATGTACCTCAGCAATCAGCCCCAGCATTTT,CASSMYLSNQPQHF
TRBD2,TRBJ2-1,TRBV24-1,.,TGTGCCACCAGTGACCCGAGCGGGGCTAGCTACAATGAGCAGTTCTTC,CATSDPSGASYNEQFF
TRBD1,TRBJ2-6,TRBV6-2/TRBV6-3,.,TGTGCCAGCAGTACACAGGGGGCACGAGGTGGGGCCAACGTCCTGACTTTC,CASSTQGARGGANVLTF
.,TRBJ1-2,TRBV5-8,.,TGTGCCAGCAGCTTGGTCGTGGCAGTGAGAGCTAACTATGGCTACACCTTC,CASSLVVAVRANYGYTF
TRBD1,TRBJ1-2,TRBV2,.,TGTGCCCGGCCGGGACAGGGGATCTATGGCTACACCTTC,CARPGQGIYGYTF